One and the same sample provided the 16 T cell receptor beta chains below, sequenced in a study of CD8 T cells in Susac syndrome (dated by TCRdb to between 2018 and 2020). Libraries came from the immunoSEQ multiplex PCR assay. RNA was extracted with the RNeasy kit and about 0.45 to 1 ug was reverse transcribed using random hexamers. TCRdb reprocessed the public reads (quality trimming at Q25 with fastp, clone calling with MiXCR) and kept in-frame beta chains. For every CDR3 protein sequence, its rows merge into one entry that carries the most common genes and DNA. The sample table holds around 200,000 distinct CDR3 sequences, of which over 85% were seen once. The ten largest clones take up around 0.093% of the sample. Material for sequencing was CD4+ T cells from PBMCs. The receptors were sampled from a human donor in good health.

This chain connects TRBV20-1 to TRBJ2-3; 7 nucleotides align to TRBD2. CDR1 and CDR2 (germline): DFQATT, SNEGSKA (reference sequence). The length of the CDR3 is 16 residues. Losses at the gene ends were 3 bases for V and 5 bases for J; bases not matched to a gene: 14. The CDR3 DNA is TGCAGTGCTAGTGCCCCCACAGCGGGGAGTGAAGATACGCAGTATTTT. This translates into CSASAPTAGSEDTQYF.

The J gene is TRBJ2-7, the V gene TRBV10-3; no clear D. CDR3 length equals 10 residues. The V end lost 6 bases, the J end lost 7 bases, and 7 bases lay between the germline ends. CDR1 is ENHRY, CDR2 SYGVKD, per germline. The CDR3 coding sequence is TGTGCCATCAGAGAGACAGAGCAGTACTTC. Residues: CAIRETEQYF.

The chain carries TRBV5-1 and TRBJ2-3, with D unclear. V lost 5 bases and J 1 base, leaving 14 bases between the germline ends. Germline CDR1 is SGHRS and CDR2 is YFSETQ. This CDR3 comprises 15 residues. CDR3 nucleotide sequence: TGCGCCAGCAGGTCCGGCCCGCAGGGCACAGATACGCAGTATTTT. Amino acids: CASRSGPQGTDTQYF.

This chain connects TRBV5-4 to TRBJ2-3; D may be TRBD2 (6 bases). The CDR3 is 15 residues long. V was trimmed by 1 base and J by 1 base, leaving 10 bases between them. The germline CDR1 and CDR2 sequences are SGHNT and YYREEE (reference sequence). The CDR3 here is CASSLSAGRTDTQYF. The CDR3 nucleotides read TGTGCCAGCAGCTTGTCGGCGGGACGCACAGATACGCAGTATTTT.

The CDR3 loop reads CASTQGFTEAFF. CDR3 coding DNA: TGTGCCAGTACGCAGGGGTTCACTGAAGCTTTCTTT. The V gene is TRBV27, the J gene TRBJ1-1; D might be TRBD1 (6 bases). In germline, CDR1 is MNHEY, CDR2 SMNVEV (reference sequence). Trimming took off 9 bases at V and 4 bases at J, with 12 bases between the two ends. The CDR3 runs 12 residues.

This clonotype appeared once. V usage is TRBV20-1 and J usage is TRBJ1-2; 8 positions agree with TRBD1. V shed 3 bases and J 8 bases; nucleotides not matched to a gene: 5. This CDR3 comprises 12 residues. The V gene's germline CDR1 is DFQATT and CDR2 SNEGSKA (reference sequence). The CDR3 sequence: CSARRAGGGYTF. The CDR3 DNA sequence: TGCAGTGCTAGGAGGGCAGGGGGCGGCTACACCTTC.

The CDR3 DNA is TGCAGCGTTGAACCGACTCCGGGGGAGCTGTTTTTT. Translated, it gives CSVEPTPGELFF. This chain links TRBV29-1 with TRBJ2-2; D ambiguous. In germline, CDR1 is SQVTM, CDR2 ANQGSEA. V shed 2 bases and J shed 8 bases, with 9 bases lying between them. The CDR3 sequence is 12 residues long.

This chain uses TRBV20-1 with TRBJ1-1, with TRBD1 identical over 8 bases. With V trimmed by 6 bases and J by 3 bases, 6 bases remained unmatched. Germline V gene data show CDR1 as DFQATT and CDR2 as SNEGSKA (reference sequence). CDR3 length equals 13 residues. The CDR3 spells CSARQGRHTEAFF. The CDR3 bases are TGCAGTGCCCGACAGGGGAGGCACACTGAAGCTTTCTTT.

V is TRBV18 and J is TRBJ2-2, with D maybe TRBD1 (5 bases). Looked up from germline, CDR1 is KGHSH and CDR2 is LQKENI. The CDR3 has 14 amino acids. Trimming left V 5 bases short and J 3 bases short, with 10 bases between. CDR3 sequence reads: CASSETQDTGELFF. Here the CDR3 DNA reads TGTGCCAGCTCAGAAACACAGGACACCGGGGAGCTGTTTTTT.

The chain recombines TRBV20-1 with TRBJ1-2, with a tentative D call TRBD1 (5 bases). Trimming pared 3 bases from V and 4 bases from J, leaving 21 bases between. The CDR3 consists of 16 residues. Germline V lookup: CDR1 DFQATT, CDR2 SNEGSKA (reference sequence). DNA for the CDR3: TGCAGTGCTAGGCCCTTCGGGGGGACCGAAGCCTATGGCTACACCTTC. Translating it yields CSARPFGGTEAYGYTF.

The chain combines TRBV5-1 with TRBJ2-4; D is tentatively TRBD1 or TRBD2 (7 bases each). Trimming stripped 4 bases from V and 12 bases from J, with 20 bases between. The CDR3 is made up of 14 amino acids. Germline-derived CDR1 and CDR2 are SGHRS and YFSETQ. This CDR3 is CASSTQGGGLDQYF. The CDR3 DNA reads as TGCGCCAGCAGCACTCAGGGAGGGGGCCTTGATCAGTACTTC.

This chain connects TRBV29-1 to TRBJ2-1; D unclear. CDR1 and CDR2 (germline): SQVTM, ANQGSEA. CDR3 length equals 13 residues. Trimming stripped 5 bases from V and 8 bases from J, with 16 bases between. CDR3 coding DNA: TGCAGCGTTCGAGTGGTCAGTGTGTATGAGCAGTTCTTC. Translated: CSVRVVSVYEQFF.

This clonotype has a single count. The V and J genes are TRBV5-4 and TRBJ1-4; 9 bases agree with TRBD1. CDR1 SGHNT and CDR2 YYREEE come from the germline V gene (reference sequence). The CDR3 is 14 amino acids. V lost 0 bases and J lost 8; bases outside the gene matches: 2. The CDR3: CASSLAGTGEKLFF. The CDR3 bases are TGTGCCAGCAGCTTGGCCGGGACAGGGGAAAAACTGTTTTTT. Filled out from reference TRBV5-4 and TRBJ1-4, the complete variable domain reads ETGVTQSPTHLIKTRGQQVTLRCSSQSGHNTVSWYQQALGQGPQFIFQYYREEENGRGNFPPRFSGLQFPNYSSELNVNALELDDSALYLCASSLAGTGEKLFFGSGTQLSVL.

The chain has TRBV9 and TRBJ1-2; the match to TRBD1 covers 7 bases. This CDR3 is built from 15 residues. Germline V gene sequence: CDR1 SGDLS, CDR2 YYNGEE. V gave up 3 bases and J gave up 6 bases; unmatched junction bases: 11. CDR3 sequence (DNA): TGTGCCAGCAGCGCCCTGGACAGGTTTACTGATGGCTACACCTTC. Its translation: CASSALDRFTDGYTF.

J is TRBJ2-7 and V is TRBV5-4; a weak D match, TRBD1 (5 bases). This CDR3 has 14 amino acids. Germline values: CDR1 SGHNT, CDR2 YYREEE (reference sequence). Deletions cut 2 bases from V and 7 bases from J, with 16 bases between. CDR3 protein: CASSLNRIMGEQYF. CDR3 nucleotides: TGTGCCAGCAGCTTAAACAGGATTATGGGGGAGCAGTACTTC.

This clonotype is a singleton in its sample. The V gene is TRBV12-3 or TRBV12-4, the J gene TRBJ1-1; 9 bases map to TRBD1. The length of the CDR3 is 16 residues. J was trimmed by 8 bases and V by 6 bases; bases with no gene match: 16. The CDR3 coding sequence is TGTGCCAGCAGCCCCCGGGCCGGGACAGGGAAGGTCGAAGCTTTCTTT. Translation: CASSPRAGTGKVEAFF.